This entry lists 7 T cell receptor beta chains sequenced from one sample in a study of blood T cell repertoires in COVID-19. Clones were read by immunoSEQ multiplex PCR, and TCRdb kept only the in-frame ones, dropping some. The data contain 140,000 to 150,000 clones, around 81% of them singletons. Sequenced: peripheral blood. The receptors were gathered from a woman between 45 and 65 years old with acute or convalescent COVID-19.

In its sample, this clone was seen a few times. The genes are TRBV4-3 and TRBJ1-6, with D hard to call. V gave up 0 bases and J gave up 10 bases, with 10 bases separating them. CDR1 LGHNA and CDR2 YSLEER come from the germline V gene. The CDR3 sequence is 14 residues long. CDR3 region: CASSQDLPQSPLHF. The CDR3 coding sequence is TGCGCCAGCAGCCAAGATCTCCCGCAGTCACCCCTCCACTTT.

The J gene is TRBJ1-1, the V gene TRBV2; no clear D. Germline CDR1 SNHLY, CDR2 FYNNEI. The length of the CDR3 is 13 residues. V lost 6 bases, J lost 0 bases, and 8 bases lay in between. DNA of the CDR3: TGTGCCAGCAGGGCACAGCTGAACACTGAAGCTTTCTTT. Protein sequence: CASRAQLNTEAFF. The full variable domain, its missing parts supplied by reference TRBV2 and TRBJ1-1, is EPEVTQTPSHQVTQMGQEVILRCVPISNHLYFYWYRQILGQKVEFLVSFYNNEISEKSEIFDDQFSVERPDGSNFTLKIRSTKLEDSAMYFCASRAQLNTEAFFGQGTRLTVV.

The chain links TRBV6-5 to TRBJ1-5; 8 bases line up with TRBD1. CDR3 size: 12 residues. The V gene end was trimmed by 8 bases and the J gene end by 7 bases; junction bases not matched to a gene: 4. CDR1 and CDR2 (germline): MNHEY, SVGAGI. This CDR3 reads CASQGARQPQHF. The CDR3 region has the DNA TGTGCCAGCCAGGGGGCCAGGCAGCCCCAGCATTTT.

DNA for the CDR3: TGCGCCAGCAGCCAAGATAGGGGCAGGGGAGCTCCTTTTAGCTATGGCTACACCTTC. It yields the protein CASSQDRGRGAPFSYGYTF. The V and J genes are TRBV4-3 and TRBJ1-2; tentatively, D is TRBD1 (6 bases). Trimming cost V 0 bases and J 4 bases, with 24 bases left between them. The germline V gene encodes CDR1 LGHNA and CDR2 YSLEER. The CDR3 consists of 19 residues.

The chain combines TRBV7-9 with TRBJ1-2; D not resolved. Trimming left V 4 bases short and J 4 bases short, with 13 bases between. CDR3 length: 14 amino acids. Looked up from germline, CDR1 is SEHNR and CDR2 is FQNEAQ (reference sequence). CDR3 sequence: CASSSQSSTYGYTF. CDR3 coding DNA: TGTGCCAGCAGCTCACAGTCTTCCACCTATGGCTACACCTTC.

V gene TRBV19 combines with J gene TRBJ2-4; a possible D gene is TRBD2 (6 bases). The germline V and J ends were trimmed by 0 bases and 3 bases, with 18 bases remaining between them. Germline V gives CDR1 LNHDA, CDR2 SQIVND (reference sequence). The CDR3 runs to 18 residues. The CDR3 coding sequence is TGTGCCAGTAGTATAGATGCAGGTGGCGGGGATGGCAAAAACATTCAGTACTTC. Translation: CASSIDAGGGDGKNIQYF.

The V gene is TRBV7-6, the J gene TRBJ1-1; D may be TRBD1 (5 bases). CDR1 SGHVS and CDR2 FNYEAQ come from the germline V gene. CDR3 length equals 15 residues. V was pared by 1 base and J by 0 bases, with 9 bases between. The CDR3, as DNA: TGTGCCAGCAGCTTAGTCGGGGGATTGAACACTGAAGCTTTCTTT. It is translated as CASSLVGGLNTEAFF.